This paragraph covers one T cell receptor beta chain sequence. This clone appeared a few times. Its antigen remains undetermined. The record has no base qualities; no much larger clone is one base away. Using immunoSEQ, frozen genomic DNA was subjected to high-throughput TCRbeta CDR3 sequencing, a process that included PCR amplification, mapping, bias correction and internal controls. The study's processing was this. Only productive rearrangements were retained, with each unique TCRbeta sequence defined by its CDR3 nucleotide sequence together with its V and J gene. Donor-reactive sequences required at least 5-fold expansion in CFSE-low cells versus unstimulated pre-transplant cells and at least 0.01% frequency. Minimum frequency thresholds were set for each subject based on the unstimulated sample with the lowest template count, ensuring at least 90% detection power. Jensen-Shannon divergence between the top 1000 TCRbeta sequences after and before transplant was used to measure repertoire turnover. Two-sided Fisher's exact tests were used to test for changes in the detection of donor-reactive sequences. TCRdb stores this immuneACCESS table with in-frame sequences only. Part of the clones is absent; in the studies checked, under half of the shortfall reflects unresolved V genes, and no reason is known for the rest. D and trimming were read from the DNA, whereas the V and J calls and clone size are those reported in that table. The sample yields roughly 120,000 clones; over 75% were counted once. The top ten constitute roughly 0.83% of the sample.

Thawed unstimulated PBMCs were stained for CD3, CD4 and CD8 and FACS-sorted into CD3+CD4+ and CD3+CD8+ populations. Randomization to immunosuppression withdrawal applied to every one of the 8 studied subjects. The Qiagen DNeasy Blood and Tissue Kit was used to isolate genomic DNA. According to the germline V gene (reference sequence), CDR1 reads LNHDA and CDR2 reads SQIVND. From cysteine to phenylalanine, the CDR3 is 13 amino acids long. CDR3 DNA only is kept here, 39 bases in frame from base 1. Trimmed from V: 7 bases; trimmed from J: 8 bases; junction bases lacking a gene match: 9. This sample was included in a study of T cell clones after liver transplantation (dated by TCRdb to between 2017 and 2020). For context, the study as a whole: ITN030ST, the source of the samples, was a randomized trial that attempted immunosuppression withdrawal within 2 years of liver transplantation. Donor-reactive T cell clones were identified using TCRbeta sequencing after a pre-transplant mixed lymphocyte reaction and were then followed in post-transplant blood. As an antigen-independent comparator for donor-reactive sequences, third party-reactive TCRbeta sequences were also identified from pre-transplant MLRs. Of the eight recipients, a few were HCV-positive, while the remaining recipients had been transplanted for non-autoimmune, non-viral indications. Subjects received no induction therapy and standard immunosuppression until randomization at 12-24 months post-transplant. Tolerance was defined as complete withdrawal of immunosuppression for at least one year without a rise in liver enzymes beyond twice the upper limit of normal. Blood samples were collected pre-transplant, pre-randomization before withdrawal, and post-randomization after either complete withdrawal or failed withdrawal. The studied cohort comprised 8 liver transplant recipients, 3 classified as tolerant and 5 as non-tolerant. On the study overall, not on this receptor specifically: Circulating donor-reactive CD4 TCRbeta sequences fell significantly post-transplant in most of the 8 subjects, irrespective of tolerance or HCV status. Donor-reactive sequences decreased more than third party-reactive sequences, which suggests partial antigen-specific deletion that was not related to withdrawal success. The conclusions were preliminary, being limited by small, heterogeneous patient numbers and by non-standardized post-transplant time points. Once repertoire turnover was taken into account, donor-reactive detection showed a significant reduction for CD4 in 7 of 8 subjects and for CD8 in 8 of 8. Without allograft tissue specimens, donor-reactive T cells may have migrated into the graft rather than being deleted. Low numbers of available donor cells limited the measurable donor-reactive repertoire in a couple of subjects.

This receptor was obtained from a human patient who received a liver transplant. Post transplant, some T cells may arise from the graft donor. The sequence links TRBV19 to TRBJ1-2; TRBD1 fits 8 bases in the junction. The sample was CD4+ T cells from blood, taken 12 months after liver transplant. The CDR3 region reads CASIGQGVLGYTF. The nucleotides read TGTGCCAGTATCGGACAGGGCGTGTTAGGCTACACCTTC.